These T cell receptor beta chains were read from a single sample in a study of blood T cells in healthy people across ages. One entry per CDR3 protein, called by TCRdb with MiXCR from the 5' RACE reads. The table records fewer than 900,000 distinct CDR3 sequences, about 42% of them present only once. Sample: blood. All receptors derive from a woman aged 55-70 years in good health. The CDR3 runs from the conserved cysteine through the conserved F or W. D genes are given only for firm matches. The listing skips clone size in some rows; elsewhere it reads once, few, many or a size class.

d_call	clone_size	v_call	j_call	cdr3_aa	cdr3_nt
NA	NA	TRBV3-1	TRBJ2-3	CASGQVDIGVWYF	TGTGCCAGCGGCCAAGTTGATATCGGGGTCTGGTATTTT
NA	NA	TRBV7-2	TRBJ1-5	CASSLEVTQPQHF	TGTGCCAGCAGCTTAGAGGTGACCCAGCCCCAGCATTTT
TRBD2	NA	TRBV20-1	TRBJ2-3	CSARARGRVLDTQYF	TGCAGTGCACGAGCTCGCGGGAGAGTGTTAGATACGCAGTATTTT
TRBD2	NA	TRBV20-1	TRBJ2-1	CSARDQGLAGYEQFF	TGCAGTGCTAGAGATCAGGGACTAGCGGGATATGAGCAGTTCTTC
NA	NA	TRBV5-1	TRBJ1-1	CASSLGDGNTEAFF	TGCGCCAGCAGCTTGGGGGACGGGAACACTGAAGCTTTCTTT
TRBD1	NA	TRBV28	TRBJ2-1	CASRQGADEQFF	TGTGCCAGCAGACAGGGGGCTGATGAGCAGTTCTTC
NA	few	TRBV6-2/TRBV6-3	TRBJ2-7	CASTLGTLSSQPYEQYF	TGTGCCAGCACCCTAGGGACGCTGTCTTCCCAACCCTACGAGCAGTACTTC
NA	NA	TRBV7-3	TRBJ2-1	CASSYLEQGSDEQFF	TGTGCCAGCAGCTACTTGGAGCAGGGATCGGATGAGCAGTTCTTC
NA	NA	TRBV12-3/TRBV12-4	TRBJ2-1	CASSLVLRTNEQFF	TGTGCCAGCAGTTTAGTGTTGCGTACCAATGAGCAGTTCTTC
NA	NA	TRBV15	TRBJ2-6	CATSMGSGRRLSGANVLTF	TGTGCCACCAGCATGGGGTCAGGTCGGCGGCTTTCTGGGGCCAACGTCCTGACTTTC
NA	NA	TRBV20-1	TRBJ2-3	CSARGGASTDTQYF	TGCAGTGCTCGCGGAGGCGCTAGCACAGATACGCAGTATTTT
NA	NA	TRBV3-1	TRBJ2-3	CASSQGMANTQYF	TGTGCCAGCAGCCAAGGCATGGCAAATACGCAGTATTTT
TRBD1	NA	TRBV9	TRBJ2-2	CASSAGQGAVFTGELFF	TGTGCCAGCAGCGCCGGACAGGGGGCGGTGTTCACCGGGGAGCTGTTTTTT
NA	many	TRBV7-2	TRBJ1-2	CASSTSGGNYGYTF	TGTGCCAGCAGCACCTCAGGAGGGAACTATGGCTACACCTTC
TRBD1	few	TRBV5-1	TRBJ1-4	CASSLPGGEKLFF	TGCGCCAGCAGCTTGCCAGGGGGCGAAAAACTGTTTTTT
NA	few	TRBV6-1	TRBJ2-1	CASSGPLTTGSYNEQFF	TGTGCCAGCAGCGGCCCCTTAACAACGGGCTCCTACAATGAGCAGTTCTTC
NA	NA	TRBV5-1	TRBJ2-5	CASGKASRLQETQYF	TGCGCCAGCGGGAAAGCTTCGCGTCTCCAAGAGACCCAGTACTTC
NA	NA	TRBV18	TRBJ1-4	CASSPPGVNNEKLFF	TGTGCCAGCTCACCACCGGGAGTTAATAATGAAAAACTGTTTTTT
TRBD1	few	TRBV3-1	TRBJ2-3	CASSPGTGRRDTQYF	TGTGCCAGCAGCCCCGGGACAGGCAGGCGGGATACGCAGTATTTT
TRBD2	few	TRBV24-1	TRBJ2-1	CATSDTAGGPNEQFF	TGTGCCACCAGTGATACAGCGGGGGGGCCGAATGAGCAGTTCTTC
NA	NA	TRBV29-1	TRBJ2-7	CSVAAGASINFEQYF	TGCAGCGTTGCGGCAGGGGCTTCTATTAATTTCGAGCAGTACTTC
NA	many	TRBV7-2	TRBJ1-2	CASSSRGFFGYTF	TGTGCCAGCAGCTCGAGGGGGTTTTTTGGCTACACCTTC
NA	many	TRBV12-3/TRBV12-4	TRBJ1-2	CASSVDSRHYTF	TGTGCCAGCAGCGTAGACAGTCGACACTACACCTTC
NA	NA	TRBV7-2	TRBJ1-4	CASSWNGGEKLFF	TGTGCCAGCAGCTGGAACGGAGGTGAAAAACTGTTTTTT
NA	NA	TRBV7-8	TRBJ2-3	CASSSLEGFTDTQYF	TGTGCCAGCAGCTCCCTAGAAGGGTTTACAGATACGCAGTATTTT
NA	NA	TRBV7-2	TRBJ1-1	CASSLLGRTEAFF	TGTGCCAGCAGCTTGCTGGGTCGCACTGAAGCTTTCTTT
NA	few	TRBV20-1	TRBJ2-5	CSASVPGQETQYF	TGCAGTGCTAGTGTGCCGGGCCAAGAGACCCAGTACTTC
TRBD2	NA	TRBV6-1	TRBJ2-3	CASSPRTSGTSTDTQYF	TGTGCCAGCAGTCCCCGGACTAGCGGGACTAGCACAGATACGCAGTATTTT
TRBD2	NA	TRBV6-4	TRBJ2-1	CASSELAGGGNEQFF	TGTGCCAGCAGTGAACTAGCGGGAGGAGGCAATGAGCAGTTCTTC
NA	NA	TRBV5-1	TRBJ2-2	CASSLDRERAGELFF	TGCGCCAGCAGCTTGGACAGGGAGCGTGCCGGGGAGCTGTTTTTT
TRBD1	few	TRBV25-1	TRBJ1-2	CASSPGQGAVGYTF	TGTGCCAGTAGCCCGGGACAGGGGGCAGTTGGCTACACCTTC
NA	few	TRBV9	TRBJ2-1	CASSVGVYNEQFF	TGTGCCAGCAGCGTAGGGGTTTACAATGAGCAGTTCTTC
NA	many	TRBV4-3	TRBJ2-7	CASSQDLVGVYEQYF	TGCGCCAGCAGCCAAGATCTAGTTGGGGTCTACGAGCAGTACTTC
NA	NA	TRBV6-6	TRBJ2-7	CAGSYSMGDISYEQYF	TGTGCCGGCAGTTACTCAATGGGGGACATATCCTACGAGCAGTACTTC
NA	NA	TRBV10-3	TRBJ2-3	CAISSANTDTQYF	TGTGCCATCAGTAGCGCGAACACAGATACGCAGTATTTT
NA	NA	TRBV12-3/TRBV12-4	TRBJ2-5	CASSWVGGGETQYF	TGTGCCAGCAGTTGGGTCGGAGGCGGGGAGACCCAGTACTTC
NA	NA	TRBV7-9	TRBJ2-6	CASSLAQQTASSGANVLTF	TGTGCCAGCAGCTTAGCTCAACAGACAGCATCCTCTGGGGCCAACGTCCTGACTTTC
NA	NA	TRBV9	TRBJ1-2	CASSVEGGYGYTF	TGTGCCAGCAGCGTAGAAGGGGGGTATGGCTACACCTTC
NA	NA	TRBV2	TRBJ1-5	CASSEIGQYSNQPQHF	TGTGCCAGCAGTGAAATTGGCCAGTATAGCAATCAGCCCCAGCATTTT
NA	NA	TRBV20-1	TRBJ2-3	CSAREGTGGTDTQYF	TGCAGTGCTAGAGAGGGGACTGGCGGGACGGATACGCAGTATTTT
TRBD1	NA	TRBV29-1	TRBJ2-2	CSASDRGTGELFF	TGCAGCGCATCGGACAGGGGCACCGGGGAGCTGTTTTTT
NA	few	TRBV15	TRBJ2-2	CATSRDSSTGELFF	TGTGCCACCAGCAGAGATTCAAGCACCGGGGAGCTGTTTTTT
NA	NA	TRBV5-1	TRBJ2-1	CASSAAADYGSEQFF	TGCGCCAGCAGCGCGGCAGCCGACTACGGCAGTGAGCAGTTCTTC
TRBD2	few	TRBV7-2	TRBJ2-5	CASSLSSGGGETQYF	TGTGCCAGCAGCTTAAGTTCTGGGGGGGGAGAGACCCAGTACTTC
NA	NA	TRBV13	TRBJ2-5	CASSPTHRAKTQYF	TGTGCCAGCAGCCCCACCCACAGGGCTAAGACCCAGTACTTC
NA	few	TRBV20-1	TRBJ2-2	CSARNPYTGELFF	TGCAGTGCTAGGAATCCGTACACCGGGGAGCTGTTTTTT
TRBD1	many	TRBV5-1	TRBJ1-2	CASSSGTGDYGYTF	TGCGCCAGCAGCTCCGGGACAGGGGACTATGGCTACACCTTC
TRBD2	NA	TRBV11-2	TRBJ2-3	CASTPGAGGRTDTQYF	TGTGCCAGCACCCCAGGGGCGGGGGGCAGGACAGATACGCAGTATTTT